The 6 T cell receptor beta chains listed next were all sequenced from one sample in a study of control samples from healthy donors and cancer patients. The protocol was immunoSEQ multiplex PCR, while the TCRdb copy is restricted to in-frame clones and leaves out a portion. The sample records tens of thousands of clones, around 93% being singletons. Sequences were obtained from PBMCs. These receptors all come from a man aged 30 to 39 with colorectal cancer.

This chain connects TRBV19 to TRBJ2-1; a possible D gene is TRBD2 (6 bases). The length of the CDR3 is 17 residues. The germline CDR1 and CDR2 sequences are LNHDA and SQIVND (reference sequence). V gave up 7 bases and J gave up 7 bases, with 26 bases separating them. CDR3 DNA sequence: TGTGCCAGTACCCCCCGCGAGGGGAGGATGTATGTGAATGAGCAGTTCTTC. Its translation is CASTPREGRMYVNEQFF.

The chain couples TRBV6-6 to TRBJ1-5; a weak D match, TRBD1 (6 bases). Trimming pared 7 bases from V and 7 bases from J, leaving 17 bases between. Germline-derived CDR1 and CDR2 are MNHNY and SVGAGI (reference sequence). The CDR3 contains 14 residues. The CDR3 is CASTTSGGAQPQHF. CDR3 coding DNA: TGTGCCAGCACCACCTCCGGGGGCGCGCAGCCCCAGCATTTT.

The rearrangement uses TRBV2 and TRBJ1-5, with 9 bases that match TRBD1. CDR1 SNHLY and CDR2 FYNNEI come from the germline V gene. The ends lost 7 bases at V and 4 bases at J; junction bases unmatched: 8. The CDR3 spans 15 residues. This chain's CDR3 is CASTYLGTGNQPQHF. Here the CDR3 DNA reads TGTGCCAGCACCTATTTAGGGACAGGGAATCAGCCCCAGCATTTT.

V is TRBV6-5 and J is TRBJ1-1; D perhaps matches TRBD1 (6 bases). This CDR3 is 12 amino acids long. Trimming took off 4 bases at V and 4 bases at J, with 7 bases between the two ends. Germline assignment: CDR1 MNHEY and CDR2 SVGAGI. CDR3 DNA sequence: TGTGCCAGCAGTTCCAGGGGCACTGAAGCTTTCTTT. This codes for CASSSRGTEAFF.

The chain combines TRBV4-2 with TRBJ2-3; D unclear. The CDR3 is made up of 12 amino acids. The germline V and J ends were trimmed by 2 bases and 6 bases, with 6 bases remaining between them. The germline V gene encodes CDR1 LGHNA and CDR2 YNFKEQ. CDR3 sequence (DNA): TGTGCCAGCAGCCAATCCCCGGATACGCAGTATTTT. It translates to CASSQSPDTQYF.

The chain recombines TRBV4-3 with TRBJ1-2; 8 nucleotides align to TRBD1. This CDR3 has 15 residues. Losses at the gene ends were 0 bases for V and 4 bases for J; bases not matched to a gene: 4. The germline CDR1 and CDR2 sequences are LGHNA and YSLEER. CDR3 nucleotides: TGCGCCAGCAGCCAAGATCGCAGGGGGCCCTATGGCTACACCTTC. As protein: CASSQDRRGPYGYTF.